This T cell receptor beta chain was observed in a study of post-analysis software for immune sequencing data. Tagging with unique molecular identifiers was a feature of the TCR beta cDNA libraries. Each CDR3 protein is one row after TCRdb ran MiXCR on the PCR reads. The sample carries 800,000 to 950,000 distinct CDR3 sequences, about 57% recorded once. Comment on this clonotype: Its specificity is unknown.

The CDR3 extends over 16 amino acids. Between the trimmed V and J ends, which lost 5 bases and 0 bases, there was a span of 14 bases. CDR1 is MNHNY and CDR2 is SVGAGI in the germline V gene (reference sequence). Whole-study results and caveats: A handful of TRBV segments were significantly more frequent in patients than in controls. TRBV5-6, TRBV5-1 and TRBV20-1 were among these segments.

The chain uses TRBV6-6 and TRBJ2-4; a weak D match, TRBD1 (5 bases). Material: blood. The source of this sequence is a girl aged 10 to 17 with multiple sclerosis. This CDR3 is CASSPSDSIAKNIQYF. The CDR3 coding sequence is TGTGCCAGCAGTCCATCAGACAGCATAGCCAAAAACATTCAGTACTTC.